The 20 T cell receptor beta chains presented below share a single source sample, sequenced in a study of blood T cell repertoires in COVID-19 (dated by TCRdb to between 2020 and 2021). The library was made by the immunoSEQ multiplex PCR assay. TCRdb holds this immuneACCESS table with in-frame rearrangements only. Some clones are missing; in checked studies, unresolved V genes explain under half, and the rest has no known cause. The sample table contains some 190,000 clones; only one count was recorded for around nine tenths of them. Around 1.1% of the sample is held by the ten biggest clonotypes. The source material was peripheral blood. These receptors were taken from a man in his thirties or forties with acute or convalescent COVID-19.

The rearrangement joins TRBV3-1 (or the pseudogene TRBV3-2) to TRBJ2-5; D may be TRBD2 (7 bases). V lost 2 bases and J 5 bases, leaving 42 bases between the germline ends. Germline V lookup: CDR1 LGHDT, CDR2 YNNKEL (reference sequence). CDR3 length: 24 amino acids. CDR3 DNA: TGTGCCAGCAGCCAACAATCTCCCTTGGTGTTGGGTGGGCTACGGCGGGGGCGAGGGGAGACCCAGTACTTC. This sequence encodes CASSQQSPLVLGGLRRGRGETQYF.

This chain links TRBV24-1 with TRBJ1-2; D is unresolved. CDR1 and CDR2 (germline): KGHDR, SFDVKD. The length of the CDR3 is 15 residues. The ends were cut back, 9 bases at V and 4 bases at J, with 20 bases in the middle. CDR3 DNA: TGTGCCACCTCCGGTAGGCGGGTACCTGGCTATGGCTACACCTTC. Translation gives CATSGRRVPGYGYTF.

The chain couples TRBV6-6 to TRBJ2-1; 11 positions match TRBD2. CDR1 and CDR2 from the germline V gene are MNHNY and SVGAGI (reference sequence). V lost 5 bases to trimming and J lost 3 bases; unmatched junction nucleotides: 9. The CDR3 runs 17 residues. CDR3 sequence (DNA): TGTGCCAGCAGTCGCAGACTAGCGGGAATCCTCTACAATGAGCAGTTCTTC. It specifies CASSRRLAGILYNEQFF.

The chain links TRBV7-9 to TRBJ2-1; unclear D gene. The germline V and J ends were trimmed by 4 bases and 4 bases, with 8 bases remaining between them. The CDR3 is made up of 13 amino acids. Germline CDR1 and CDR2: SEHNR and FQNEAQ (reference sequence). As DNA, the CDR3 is TGTGCCAGCAGCTCCTACAGATACAATGAGCAGTTCTTC. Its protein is CASSSYRYNEQFF. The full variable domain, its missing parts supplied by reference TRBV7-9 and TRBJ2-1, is DTGVSQNPRHKITKRGQNVTFRCDPISEHNRLYWYRQTLGQGPEFLTYFQNEAQLEKSRLLSDRFSAERPKGSFSTLEIQRTEQGDSAMYLCASSSYRYNEQFFGPGTRLTVL.

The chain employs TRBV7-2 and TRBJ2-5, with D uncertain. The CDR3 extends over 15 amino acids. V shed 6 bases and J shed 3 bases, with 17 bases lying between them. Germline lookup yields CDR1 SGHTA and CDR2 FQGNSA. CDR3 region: CASSRSLRQEETQYF. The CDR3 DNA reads TGTGCCAGCAGTCGGTCCCTTCGTCAGGAAGAGACCCAGTACTTC.

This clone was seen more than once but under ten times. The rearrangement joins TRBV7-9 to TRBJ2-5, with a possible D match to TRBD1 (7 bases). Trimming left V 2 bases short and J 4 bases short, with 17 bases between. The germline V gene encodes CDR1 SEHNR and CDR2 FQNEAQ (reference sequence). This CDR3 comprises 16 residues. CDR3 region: CASSLNRQGGRETQYF. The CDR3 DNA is TGTGCCAGCAGCTTAAACCGCCAGGGGGGACGAGAGACCCAGTACTTC. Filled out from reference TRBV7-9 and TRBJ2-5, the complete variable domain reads DTGVSQNPRHKITKRGQNVTFRCDPISEHNRLYWYRQTLGQGPEFLTYFQNEAQLEKSRLLSDRFSAERPKGSFSTLEIQRTEQGDSAMYLCASSLNRQGGRETQYFGPGTRLLVL.

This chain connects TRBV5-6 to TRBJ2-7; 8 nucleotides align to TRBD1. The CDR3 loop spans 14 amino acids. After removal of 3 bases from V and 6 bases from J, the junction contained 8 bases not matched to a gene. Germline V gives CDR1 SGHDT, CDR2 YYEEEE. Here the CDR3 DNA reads TGTGCCAGCAGCTGGAACAGGGGGACGGGCGAGCAGTACTTC. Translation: CASSWNRGTGEQYF.

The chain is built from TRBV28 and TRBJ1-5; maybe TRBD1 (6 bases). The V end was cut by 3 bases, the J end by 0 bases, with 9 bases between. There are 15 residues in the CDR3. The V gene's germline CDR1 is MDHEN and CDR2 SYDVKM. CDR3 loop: CASSFRTASNQPQHF. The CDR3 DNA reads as TGTGCCAGCAGTTTCCGGACAGCTAGCAATCAGCCCCAGCATTTT.

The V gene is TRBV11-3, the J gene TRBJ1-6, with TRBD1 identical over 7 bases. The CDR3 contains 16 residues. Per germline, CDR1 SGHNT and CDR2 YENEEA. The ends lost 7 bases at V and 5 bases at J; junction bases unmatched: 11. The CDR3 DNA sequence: TGTGCCAGCACCATCCCCGGGACAGCCCATAATTCACCCCTCCACTTT. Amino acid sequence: CASTIPGTAHNSPLHF.

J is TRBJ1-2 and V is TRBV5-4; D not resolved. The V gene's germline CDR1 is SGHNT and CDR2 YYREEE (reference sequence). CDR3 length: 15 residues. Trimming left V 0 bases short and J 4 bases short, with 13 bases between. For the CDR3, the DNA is TGTGCCAGCAGCTTGGGTCGAGTAGGAGGCTATGGCTACACCTTC. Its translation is CASSLGRVGGYGYTF.

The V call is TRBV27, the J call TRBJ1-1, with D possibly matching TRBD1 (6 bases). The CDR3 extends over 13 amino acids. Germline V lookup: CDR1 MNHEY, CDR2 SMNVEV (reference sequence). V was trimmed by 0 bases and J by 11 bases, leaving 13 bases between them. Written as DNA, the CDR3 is TGTGCCAGCAGTTTATCAGGAGGGGGGGTGGCTTTCTTT. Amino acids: CASSLSGGGVAFF.

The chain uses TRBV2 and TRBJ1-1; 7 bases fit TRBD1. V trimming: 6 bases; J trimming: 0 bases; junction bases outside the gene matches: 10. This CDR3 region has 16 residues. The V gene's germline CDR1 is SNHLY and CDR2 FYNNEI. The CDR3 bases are TGTGCCAGCAGCAGACAGGGACCCCTTATGAACACTGAAGCTTTCTTT. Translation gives CASSRQGPLMNTEAFF.

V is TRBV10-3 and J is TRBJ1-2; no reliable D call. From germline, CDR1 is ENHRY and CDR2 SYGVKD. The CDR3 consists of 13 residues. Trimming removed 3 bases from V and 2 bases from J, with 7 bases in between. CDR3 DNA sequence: TGTGCCATCAGTGATTCACAGAACTATGGCTACACCTTC. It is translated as CAISDSQNYGYTF.

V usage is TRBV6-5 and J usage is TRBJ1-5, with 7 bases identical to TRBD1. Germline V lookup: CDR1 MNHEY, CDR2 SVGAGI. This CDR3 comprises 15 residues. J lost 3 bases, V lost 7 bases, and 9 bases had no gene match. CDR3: CASTKNRGDNQPQHF. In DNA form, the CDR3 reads TGTGCCAGCACCAAAAACAGGGGCGACAATCAGCCCCAGCATTTT.

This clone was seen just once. The DNA for the CDR3 is TGCGCCAGCAGCCAAGGAGGACTTACGGGGGGCGCCGACTATGGCTACACCTTC. Encoded protein: CASSQGGLTGGADYGYTF. The chain uses TRBV4-1 and TRBJ1-2; TRBD1 might be the D (6 bases). This CDR3 spans 18 amino acids. V lost 1 base and J lost 3, with 21 bases in between. Germline V gene data show CDR1 as MGHRA and CDR2 as YSYEKL.

DNA of the CDR3: TGTGCCAGCAGCTTAGTTCTCGGGGATACGCAGTATTTT. Amino acids: CASSLVLGDTQYF. This chain uses TRBV7-9 with TRBJ2-3; no clear D. Trimming left V 1 base short and J 6 bases short, with 8 bases between. CDR3 length: 13 amino acids. Germline values: CDR1 SEHNR, CDR2 FQNEAQ (reference sequence). Filled out from reference TRBV7-9 and TRBJ2-3, the complete variable domain reads DTGVSQNPRHKITKRGQNVTFRCDPISEHNRLYWYRQTLGQGPEFLTYFQNEAQLEKSRLLSDRFSAERPKGSFSTLEIQRTEQGDSAMYLCASSLVLGDTQYFGPGTRLTVL.

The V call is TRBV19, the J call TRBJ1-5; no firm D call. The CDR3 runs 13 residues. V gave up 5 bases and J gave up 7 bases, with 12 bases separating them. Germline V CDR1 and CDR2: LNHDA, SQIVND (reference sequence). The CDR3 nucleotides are TGTGCCAGTAGTTACCCGATGAGGCAGCCCCAGCATTTT. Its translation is CASSYPMRQPQHF. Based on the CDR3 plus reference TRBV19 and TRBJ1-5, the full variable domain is DGGITQSPKYLFRKEGQNVTLSCEQNLNHDAMYWYRQDPGQGLRLIYYSQIVNDFQKGDIAEGYSVSREKKESFPLTVTSAQKNPTAFYLCASSYPMRQPQHFGDGTRLSIL.

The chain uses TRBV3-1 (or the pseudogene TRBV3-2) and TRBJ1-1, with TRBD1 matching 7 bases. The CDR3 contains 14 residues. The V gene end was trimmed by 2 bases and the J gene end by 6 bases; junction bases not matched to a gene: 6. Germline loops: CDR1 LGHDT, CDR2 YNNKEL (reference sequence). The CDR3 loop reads CASSQPNRGSEAFF. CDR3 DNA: TGTGCCAGCAGCCAACCCAACAGGGGATCTGAAGCTTTCTTT.

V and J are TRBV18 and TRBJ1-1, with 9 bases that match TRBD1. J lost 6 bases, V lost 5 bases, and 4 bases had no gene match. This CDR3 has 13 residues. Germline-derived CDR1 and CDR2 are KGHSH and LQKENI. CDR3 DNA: TGTGCCAGCTCAGAGGACAGGGGAGCTGAAGCTTTCTTT. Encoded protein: CASSEDRGAEAFF.

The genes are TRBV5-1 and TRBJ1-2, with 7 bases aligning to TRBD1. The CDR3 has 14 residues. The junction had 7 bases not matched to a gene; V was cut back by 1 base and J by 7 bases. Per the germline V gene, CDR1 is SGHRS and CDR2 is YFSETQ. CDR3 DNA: TGCGCCAGCAGCTTGACAGGGGAAAGAGGTGGCTACACCTTC. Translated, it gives CASSLTGERGGYTF.